These 20 T cell receptor beta chains came from one sample sequenced in a study of CD8 T cells in Susac syndrome. Random hexamers primed reverse transcription of about 0.45 to 1 ug RNA. TCRdb re-derived calls from the immunoSEQ multiplex PCR reads in MiXCR, one entry per CDR3 protein. This table has some 160,000 distinct CDR3 sequences, 94% appearing once. Sequences were obtained from CD4+ T cells from PBMCs. The receptors shown here come from a human donor with Susac syndrome.

This chain links TRBV2 with TRBJ2-2, with a tentative D call TRBD2 (5 bases). The CDR3 is 14 residues long. CDR1 and CDR2 (germline): SNHLY, FYNNEI. Trimming took 5 bases from V and 6 from J, leaving 13 bases between them. The DNA of the CDR3 is TGTGCCAGCAGTATTCAGGAGGTCGCCGGGGAGCTGTTTTTT. It is translated as CASSIQEVAGELFF.

The CDR3 sequence is CASSDANEQFF. CDR3 nucleotides: TGTGCCAGCAGTGATGCCAATGAGCAGTTCTTC. V and J are TRBV6-4 and TRBJ2-1, with D uncertain. Germline CDR1 MRHNA, CDR2 SNTAGT. Between the trimmed V and J ends, which lost 3 bases and 6 bases, there was a span of 3 bases. The CDR3 has 11 amino acids.

The chain links TRBV5-8 to TRBJ2-3; TRBD2 aligns across 9 bases. The CDR3 is 16 amino acids. In germline, CDR1 is SGHTS, CDR2 YDEGEE. The ends lost 1 base at V and 6 bases at J; junction bases unmatched: 9. Here the CDR3 DNA reads TGTGCCAGCAGCTTGTTGCGGGGGGGCGTTTCGGATACGCAGTATTTT. Its protein is CASSLLRGGVSDTQYF. The variable domain in full, with the rest retrieved from reference TRBV5-8 and TRBJ2-3, is EAGVTQSPTHLIKTRGQQATLRCSPISGHTSVYWYQQALGLGLQFLLWYDEGEERNRGNFPPRFSGRQFPNYSSELNVNALELEDSALYLCASSLLRGGVSDTQYFGPGTRLTVL.

The chain links TRBV18 to TRBJ2-7; D is possibly TRBD1 or TRBD2 (5 bases each). The germline CDR1 and CDR2 sequences are KGHSH and LQKENI. V lost 4 bases and J lost 2, with 18 bases in between. This CDR3 is built from 16 residues. CDR3 amino acids: CASSLRQGVRPYEQYF. In nucleotides, the CDR3 is TGTGCCAGCTCACTCCGGCAGGGAGTCAGGCCCTACGAGCAGTACTTC.

In its sample, this clonotype was seen once. V and J are TRBV3-1 and TRBJ2-7; 7 nucleotides agree with TRBD2. The CDR3 sequence is 15 residues long. V shed 8 bases, J shed 0 bases, and the junction held 10 bases outside the gene matches. CDR1 LGHDT and CDR2 YNNKEL come from the germline V gene (reference sequence). CDR3 in amino acids: CASFRAGLASYEQYF. The CDR3, as DNA: TGTGCCAGCTTCCGAGCGGGGTTAGCCTCCTACGAGCAGTACTTC.

This chain joins TRBV5-1 and TRBJ2-2; D is perhaps TRBD1 (5 bases). This CDR3 spans 15 amino acids. Trimming removed 0 bases at V and 5 bases at J, with 11 bases between. Germline assignment: CDR1 SGHRS and CDR2 YFSETQ. The CDR3 spells CASSLEGAPTGELFF. The DNA for the CDR3 is TGCGCCAGCAGCTTGGAAGGGGCGCCTACCGGGGAGCTGTTTTTT.

This chain joins TRBV29-1 and TRBJ2-5, with D perhaps given as TRBD1 or TRBD2 (5 bases each). The CDR3 length is 13 residues. Trimming pared 3 bases from V and 1 base from J, leaving 9 bases between. The germline V gene has CDR1 SQVTM and CDR2 ANQGSEA. The CDR3: CSVDKGSQETQYF. The CDR3 DNA sequence: TGCAGCGTTGATAAGGGGAGCCAAGAGACCCAGTACTTC.

The gene calls are TRBV7-9 and TRBJ2-7; a possible D gene is TRBD1 (6 bases). Germline V CDR1 and CDR2: SEHNR, FQNEAQ (reference sequence). Between the trimmed V and J ends, which lost 10 bases and 3 bases, there was a span of 16 bases. The CDR3 loop spans 13 amino acids. In nucleotides, the CDR3 is TGTGCCACCGTTGCAGGGGCTGGCTACGAGCAGTACTTC. As protein: CATVAGAGYEQYF. The complete variable domain, with remaining parts taken from reference TRBV7-9 and TRBJ2-7, reads DTGVSQNPRHKITKRGQNVTFRCDPISEHNRLYWYRQTLGQGPEFLTYFQNEAQLEKSRLLSDRFSAERPKGSFSTLEIQRTEQGDSAMYLCATVAGAGYEQYFGPGTRLTVT.

This sequence joins TRBV14 and TRBJ1-2; 8 positions match TRBD1. The germline gives CDR1 SGHDN, CDR2 FVKESK. The CDR3 is 17 residues long. V shed 5 bases, J shed 2 bases, and the junction held 13 bases outside the gene matches. CDR3 sequence reads: CASSESGGTGGNYGYTF. CDR3 bases: TGTGCCAGCAGCGAATCGGGGGGGACAGGCGGAAACTATGGCTACACCTTC.

J is TRBJ1-4 and V is TRBV30, with D hard to call. Germline V gene sequence: CDR1 GTSNPN, CDR2 SVGIG (reference sequence). V gave up 1 base and J gave up 5 bases, with 11 bases separating them. CDR3 length: 14 residues. The CDR3 DNA follows: TGTGCCTGGAGTGGGGCGCTGCTCAATGAAAAACTGTTTTTT. Protein sequence: CAWSGALLNEKLFF.

The chain has TRBV12-3 or TRBV12-4 and TRBJ2-2; 7 bases are shared with TRBD2. The trim removed 6 bases at V and 3 bases at J, leaving 7 bases unmatched. CDR3 length: 15 amino acids. CDR3 in amino acids: CASSPGGSYTGELFF. DNA for the CDR3: TGTGCCAGCAGCCCGGGGGGTTCATACACCGGGGAGCTGTTTTTT.

This chain joins TRBV20-1 and TRBJ1-2; D gene uncertain. Germline CDR1 reads DFQATT; CDR2 reads SNEGSKA (reference sequence). The CDR3 length is 12 residues. Trimming stripped 3 bases from V and 6 bases from J, with 11 bases between. For the CDR3, the DNA is TGCAGTGCTAGCTCCTACGGGGATGGCTACACCTTC. Translated: CSASSYGDGYTF.

The V call is TRBV7-9, the J call TRBJ1-4, with no clear D. The CDR3 runs to 15 residues. CDR1 is SEHNR, CDR2 FQNEAQ, per germline (reference sequence). The V end lost 5 bases, the J end lost 12 bases, and 22 bases lay between the germline ends. The CDR3 loop is CASSDSRGEPAELFF. Written as DNA, the CDR3 is TGTGCCAGCAGCGATTCACGTGGCGAGCCAGCTGAACTGTTTTTT.

This chain connects TRBV9 to TRBJ2-7; maybe TRBD1 (5 bases). Germline values: CDR1 SGDLS, CDR2 YYNGEE. The V gene lost 1 base and the J gene lost 6 bases, with 14 bases spanning the gap. The CDR3 has 14 residues. The CDR3 bases are TGTGCCAGCAGCGTAAGGCAGGGTTTGTCCGAGCAGTACTTC. Residues: CASSVRQGLSEQYF.

This clonotype appeared a single time. The V gene is TRBV5-4, the J gene TRBJ2-1, with 7 bases matching TRBD2. From germline, CDR1 is SGHNT and CDR2 YYREEE (reference sequence). With 3 bases clipped from V and 9 bases from J, the junction kept 6 bases outside the gene matches. CDR3 size: 13 residues. In DNA form, the CDR3 reads TGTGCCAGCAGCTCTATGACTAGCTCTGAGCAGTTCTTC. This translates into CASSSMTSSEQFF.

The chain combines TRBV7-2 with TRBJ1-2; possibly TRBD1 for D (5 bases). Trimming pared 4 bases from V and 5 bases from J, leaving 20 bases between. Germline CDR1 SGHTA, CDR2 FQGNSA. This CDR3 has 16 amino acids. The CDR3 region is CASSSNRQSNYYGYTF. The CDR3 DNA reads TGTGCCAGCAGCTCCAATAGACAGTCTAACTATTATGGCTACACCTTC.

This clonotype was seen more than once but under ten times. V is TRBV2 and J is TRBJ1-1; no definite D call. This CDR3 region has 14 residues. Germline-derived CDR1 and CDR2 are SNHLY and FYNNEI. The V end lost 5 bases, the J end lost 0 bases, and 10 bases lay between the germline ends. CDR3 sequence reads: CASSYGSMNTEAFF. For the CDR3, the DNA is TGTGCCAGCAGTTATGGGTCAATGAACACTGAAGCTTTCTTT. The full variable domain, with the rest looked up from reference TRBV2 and TRBJ1-1, is EPEVTQTPSHQVTQMGQEVILRCVPISNHLYFYWYRQILGQKVEFLVSFYNNEISEKSEIFDDQFSVERPDGSNFTLKIRSTKLEDSAMYFCASSYGSMNTEAFFGQGTRLTVV.

V usage is TRBV2 and J usage is TRBJ2-3, with D uncertain. Germline assignment: CDR1 SNHLY and CDR2 FYNNEI. The CDR3 loop spans 13 amino acids. The germline V and J ends were trimmed by 4 bases and 4 bases, with 9 bases remaining between them. The CDR3 protein is CASSADWADTQYF. The CDR3 DNA follows: TGTGCCAGCAGTGCGGATTGGGCAGATACGCAGTATTTT.

This rearrangement joins TRBV7-2 to TRBJ1-4; D is perhaps TRBD1 (5 bases). Germline CDR1 SGHTA, CDR2 FQGNSA. V was cut by 0 bases and J by 7 bases, with 6 bases left in between. The CDR3 has 13 residues. Here the CDR3 reads CASSLARAEKLFF. In DNA form, the CDR3 reads TGTGCCAGCAGCTTAGCCAGGGCTGAAAAACTGTTTTTT.

V usage is TRBV6-1 and J usage is TRBJ2-1, with 9 bases matching TRBD2. With 2 bases clipped from V and 8 bases from J, the junction kept 10 bases outside the gene matches. CDR3 size: 16 residues. In germline, CDR1 is MNHNS, CDR2 SASEGT. The CDR3 loop reads CASSERLAELVDEQFF. CDR3 in DNA: TGTGCCAGCAGTGAAAGACTAGCGGAGCTAGTGGATGAGCAGTTCTTC.